This TCR beta chain is from a study of T-cell reconstitution after alpha-beta-depleted transplantation in children. General study results and limits: T-cell numbers and diversity, one year after transplant, stemmed largely from T cells that were newly produced. Expanded graft clones numbering several hundred reportedly gave rise to alpha-beta T cells about two months after transplant.

Trimming removed 7 bases at V and 6 bases at J, with 13 bases between. The CDR3 contains 13 residues. The germline V gene has CDR1 SNHLY and CDR2 FYNNEI. Construction of the TCRbeta library involved unique molecular identifiers. TCRdb re-derived calls from the PCR reads in MiXCR, one entry per CDR3 protein. Altogether some 550,000 distinct CDR3 sequences are present, 23% being singletons, with the ten largest covering 13% to 15%. Worth noting for this clonotype: Its antigen is still unknown.

The starting material was PBMCs, mostly from graft donor cells, obtained 360 days after TCRalphabeta/CD19-depleted stem cell transplant. The receptor was isolated from a boy under two years old who had a stem cell transplant for acute myeloid leukemia, so the T cells may come from the graft donor. The rearrangement links TRBV2 to TRBJ1-5, with D unclear. CDR3 DNA sequence: TGTGCCAGCATGCGAGGTTCTAGTCAGCCCCAGCATTTT. The encoded protein is CASMRGSSQPQHF.